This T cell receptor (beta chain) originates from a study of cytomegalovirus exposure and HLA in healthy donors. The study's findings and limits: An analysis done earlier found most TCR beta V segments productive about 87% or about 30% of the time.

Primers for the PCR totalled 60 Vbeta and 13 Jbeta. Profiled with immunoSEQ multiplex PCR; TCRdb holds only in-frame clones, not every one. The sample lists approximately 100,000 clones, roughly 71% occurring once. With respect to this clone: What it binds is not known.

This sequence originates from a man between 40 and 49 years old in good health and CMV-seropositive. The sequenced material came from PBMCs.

The CDR3 coding sequence is TGTGCCAGCTCACCCCCGGGACAGGGAGCCGGGGAGCTGTTTTTT. Residues: CASSPPGQGAGELFF. This sequence joins TRBV18 and TRBJ2-2, with TRBD1 matching over 9 bases. V lost 3 bases, J lost 6 bases, and 5 bases stayed unmatched. The CDR3 sequence is 15 residues long. Germline CDR1 and CDR2: KGHSH and LQKENI.